This is a list of T cell receptor beta chains from one sample in a study of blood T cell repertoires in COVID-19. The repertoire was sequenced with immunoSEQ multiplex PCR; TCRdb's copy has only in-frame clones and lacks some. The data hold roughly 260,000 clones, with over 80% observed a single time. Sample: peripheral blood. The receptors originated from a woman aged 40 to 50 with acute or convalescent COVID-19. The CDR3 runs from the conserved cysteine through the conserved F or W. D genes are given only for firm matches. Clone size is not always given. Where it is, it says once, few, many or a class for expanded clones.

>TRBJ1-3|once|TRBV25-1|NA
CASSELSSRDTIYF
TGTGCCAGCAGTGAACTAAGCTCTCGGGACACCATATATTTT
>TRBJ2-2|NA|TRBV19|NA
CASSIANSNTGELFF
TGTGCCAGTAGTATAGCCAACTCGAACACCGGGGAGCTGTTTTTT
>TRBJ1-1|NA|TRBV5-6|NA
CASSAPGGTLNTEAFF
TGTGCCAGCAGCGCCCCGGGGGGAACACTAAACACTGAAGCTTTCTTT
>TRBJ1-5|NA|TRBV12-3/TRBV12-4|NA
CASSFGAYQPQHF
TGTGCCAGCAGTTTTGGGGCTTATCAGCCCCAGCATTTT
>TRBJ1-5|NA|TRBV24-1|NA
CATSGTGINQPQHF
TGTGCCACCAGTGGAACAGGGATAAATCAGCCCCAGCATTTT
>TRBJ2-1|NA|TRBV7-9|TRBD2
CASSLLAGSSYNEQFF
TGTGCCAGCAGCCTACTAGCGGGGAGCTCCTACAATGAGCAGTTCTTC
>TRBJ2-5|once|TRBV3-1/TRBV3-2|TRBD1
CASSQGGRGRIQETQYF
TGTGCCAGCAGCCAAGGGGGTAGGGGGCGAATCCAAGAGACCCAGTACTTC
>TRBJ1-1|once|TRBV2|TRBD1
CASSLQGAGGINTEAFF
TGTGCCAGCAGTTTACAGGGGGCTGGGGGAATTAACACTGAAGCTTTCTTT
>TRBJ2-1|NA|TRBV11-3|TRBD2
CASSLASGGQTYNEQFF
TGTGCCAGCAGCTTAGCTAGCGGGGGGCAGACTTACAATGAGCAGTTCTTC
>TRBJ1-1|NA|TRBV28|NA
CASRPTPRDWNTEAFF
TGTGCCAGCAGGCCTACCCCCAGGGATTGGAACACTGAAGCTTTCTTT
>TRBJ1-4|NA|TRBV19|TRBD1
CASSILGGSEKLFF
TGTGCCAGTAGTATATTAGGGGGCAGTGAAAAACTGTTTTTT
>TRBJ1-4|once|TRBV12-3/TRBV12-4|NA
CASSIQGAEKLFF
TGTGCCAGCAGTATACAGGGCGCTGAAAAACTGTTTTTT
>TRBJ1-1|NA|TRBV18|TRBD1
CASSPPTGGKNTEAFF
TGTGCCAGCTCACCACCGACAGGGGGGAAGAACACTGAAGCTTTCTTT
>TRBJ1-1|NA|TRBV4-1|TRBD1
CATSDRGPSAFF
TGCGCCACCTCAGACAGGGGGCCATCAGCTTTCTTT
>TRBJ1-3|once|TRBV7-8|TRBD1
CASSHRDRVNTIYF
TGTGCCAGCAGCCACCGGGACAGAGTAAACACCATATATTTT
>TRBJ1-2|NA|TRBV5-6|NA
CASSLNWRGDYGYTF
TGTGCCAGCAGCTTAAATTGGCGGGGCGACTATGGCTACACCTTC
>TRBJ2-1|NA|TRBV7-6|TRBD2
CASSPEAGDSYNEQFF
TGTGCCAGCAGCCCAGAGGCGGGGGACTCCTACAATGAGCAGTTCTTC
>TRBJ2-3|NA|TRBV5-4|NA
CASSLAGSGTQYF
TGTGCCAGCAGCTTGGCCGGTTCAGGGACGCAGTATTTT
>TRBJ1-1|NA|TRBV3-1/TRBV3-2|NA
CASSQVSTGNTEAFF
TGTGCCAGCAGCCAAGTTTCGACAGGGAACACTGAAGCTTTCTTT
>TRBJ1-1|once|TRBV6-4|NA
CASSVAENTEAFF
TGTGCCAGCAGTGTTGCAGAGAACACTGAAGCTTTCTTT
>TRBJ1-1|NA|TRBV3-1/TRBV3-2|NA
CASSQGPLGGRLNTEAFF
TGTGCCAGCAGCCAAGGCCCCTTGGGGGGACGACTGAACACTGAAGCTTTCTTT
>TRBJ2-3|once|TRBV18|TRBD1
CASSPQRTGGTDTQYF
TGTGCCAGCTCACCACAACGGACAGGGGGCACAGATACGCAGTATTTT
>TRBJ1-5|NA|TRBV9|NA
CASSASGSSNQPQHF
TGTGCCAGCAGCGCATCCGGGTCTAGCAATCAGCCCCAGCATTTT
>TRBJ2-5|NA|TRBV19|NA
CASSRQETQYF
TGTGCCAGTAGTCGACAGGAGACCCAGTACTTC
>TRBJ2-2|NA|TRBV13|NA
CASSLTGAWNTGELFF
TGTGCCAGCAGCTTAACTGGGGCCTGGAACACCGGGGAGCTGTTTTTT